In this sample, the clone carrying this TCR beta chain turned up a few times. Primers for the PCR totalled 60 Vbeta and 13 Jbeta. Assay: immunoSEQ multiplex PCR; the TCRdb copy retains only in-frame clones and omits some. The sample shows over 150,000 clones, 70% to 80% of them seen only once. This record belongs to a study of cytomegalovirus exposure and HLA in healthy donors. The CDR3 is 16 amino acids. Trimming cost V 2 bases and J 1 base, with 12 bases left between them. CDR1 and CDR2 (germline): SEHNR, FQNEAQ (reference sequence). Sequenced input: PBMCs. The chain carries TRBV7-9 and TRBJ2-1; D perhaps matches TRBD1 (5 bases). The receptor was derived from a man aged 35-49 years in good health and CMV-seronegative. In nucleotides, the CDR3 is TGTGCCAGCAGCTTATGGCAGGGCCAGTCCTACAATGAGCAGTTCTTC. Its translation is CASSLWQGQSYNEQFF.